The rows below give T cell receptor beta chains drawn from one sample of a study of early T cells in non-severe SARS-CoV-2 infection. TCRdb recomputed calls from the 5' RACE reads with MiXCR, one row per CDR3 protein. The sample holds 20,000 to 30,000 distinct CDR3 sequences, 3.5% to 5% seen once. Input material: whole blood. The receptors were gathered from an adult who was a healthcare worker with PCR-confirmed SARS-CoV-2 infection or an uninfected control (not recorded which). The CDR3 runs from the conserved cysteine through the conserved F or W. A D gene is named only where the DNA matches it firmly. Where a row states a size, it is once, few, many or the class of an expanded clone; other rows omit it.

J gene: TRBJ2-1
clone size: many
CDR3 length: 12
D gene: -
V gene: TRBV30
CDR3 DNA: TGTGCCTGGAGTGTTGGGTTCGATGAGCAGTTCTTC
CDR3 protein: CAWSVGFDEQFF

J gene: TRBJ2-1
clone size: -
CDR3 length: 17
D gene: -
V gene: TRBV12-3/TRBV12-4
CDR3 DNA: TGTGCCGCAGCGGGCAGGGAGGCCCCGAGCTCCTACAATGAGCAGTTCTTC
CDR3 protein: CAAAGREAPSSYNEQFF

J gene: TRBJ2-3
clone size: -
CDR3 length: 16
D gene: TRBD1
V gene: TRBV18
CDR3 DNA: TGTGCCAGCTCATTATTAGGACAGGGGAGCACAGATACGCAGTATTTT
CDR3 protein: CASSLLGQGSTDTQYF

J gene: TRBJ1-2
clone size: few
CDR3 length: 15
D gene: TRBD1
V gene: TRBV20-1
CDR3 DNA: TGCAGTGCTATCTCGGACAGGGAGCCTTCCGGGGGCTACACCTTC
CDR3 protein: CSAISDREPSGGYTF

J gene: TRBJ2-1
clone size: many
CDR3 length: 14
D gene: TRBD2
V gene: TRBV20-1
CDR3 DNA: TGCAGTGCTAGAGGGCTAGCGGATTACAATGAGCAGTTCTTC
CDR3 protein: CSARGLADYNEQFF

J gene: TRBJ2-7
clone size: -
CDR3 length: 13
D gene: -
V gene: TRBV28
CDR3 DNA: TGTGCCAGCAGTTTCCAGAGCTCCTACGAGCAGTACTTC
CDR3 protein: CASSFQSSYEQYF

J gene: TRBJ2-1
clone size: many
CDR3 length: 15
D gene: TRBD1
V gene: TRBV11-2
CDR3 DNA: TGTGCCAGCAGCTACACCGGGACAGGGGGCAATGAGCAGTTCTTC
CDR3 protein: CASSYTGTGGNEQFF

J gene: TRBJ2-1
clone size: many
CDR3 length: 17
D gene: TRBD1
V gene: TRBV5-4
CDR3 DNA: TGTGCCAGCAGTCATCCCACACCGGGACAGGGACTCAATGAGCAGTTCTTC
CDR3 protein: CASSHPTPGQGLNEQFF

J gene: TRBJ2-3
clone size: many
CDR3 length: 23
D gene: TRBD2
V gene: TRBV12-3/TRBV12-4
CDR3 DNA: TGTGCCAGCACCAACCGGAGAGCCTTCGGACTAGCGGGAGGCAACCCTAGCACAGATACGCAGTATTTT
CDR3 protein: CASTNRRAFGLAGGNPSTDTQYF

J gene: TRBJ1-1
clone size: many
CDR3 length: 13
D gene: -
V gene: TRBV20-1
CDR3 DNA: TGCAGTGCTACTGGGGGAGGGGTCGGTGAAGCTTTCTTT
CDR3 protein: CSATGGGVGEAFF

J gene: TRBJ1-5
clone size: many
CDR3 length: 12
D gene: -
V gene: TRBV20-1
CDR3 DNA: TGCAGTGCTCGGATGGGCAATCAGCCCCAGCATTTT
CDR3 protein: CSARMGNQPQHF

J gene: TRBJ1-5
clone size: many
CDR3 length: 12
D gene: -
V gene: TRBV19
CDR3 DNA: TGTGCCAGTAGGCCCAGCAATCAGCCCCAGCATTTT
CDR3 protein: CASRPSNQPQHF

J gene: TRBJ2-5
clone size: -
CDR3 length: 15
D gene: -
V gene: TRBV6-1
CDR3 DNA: TGTGCCAGCAATCCACGTAGGCCCTACCAAGAGACCCAGTACTTC
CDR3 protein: CASNPRRPYQETQYF

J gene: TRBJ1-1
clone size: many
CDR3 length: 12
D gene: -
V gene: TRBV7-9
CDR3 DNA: TGTGCCAGCAGCTTAAGACAGTATGAAGCTTTCTTT
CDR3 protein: CASSLRQYEAFF

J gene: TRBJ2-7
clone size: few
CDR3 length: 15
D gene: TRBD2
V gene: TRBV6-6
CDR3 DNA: TGTGCCAGCACCCAGACTAGCGGCCCAACCTACGAGCAGTACTTC
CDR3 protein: CASTQTSGPTYEQYF

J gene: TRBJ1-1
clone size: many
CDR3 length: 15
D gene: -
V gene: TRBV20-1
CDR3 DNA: TGCAGTGCTAGAGTGGGCGGACAGTTGAACACTGAAGCTTTCTTT
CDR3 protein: CSARVGGQLNTEAFF

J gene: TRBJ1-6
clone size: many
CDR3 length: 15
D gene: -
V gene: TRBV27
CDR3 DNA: TGTGCCAGCAGTTTGAGGGGGTTGGAGAATTCACCCCTCCACTTT
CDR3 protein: CASSLRGLENSPLHF

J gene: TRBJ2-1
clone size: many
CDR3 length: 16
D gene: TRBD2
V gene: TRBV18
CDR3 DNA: TGTGCCAGCTCACCCCGACTAGCGGGAGGGGACAATGAGCAGTTCTTC
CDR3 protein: CASSPRLAGGDNEQFF

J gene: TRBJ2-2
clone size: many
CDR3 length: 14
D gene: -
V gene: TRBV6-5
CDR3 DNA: TGTGCCAGCAGCCATGGCGGGAATCACGGGGAGCTGTTTTTT
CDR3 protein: CASSHGGNHGELFF

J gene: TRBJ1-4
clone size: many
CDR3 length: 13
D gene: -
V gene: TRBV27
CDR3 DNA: TGTGCCAGCAGCCACGGAATTAATGAAAAACTGTTTTTT
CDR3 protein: CASSHGINEKLFF

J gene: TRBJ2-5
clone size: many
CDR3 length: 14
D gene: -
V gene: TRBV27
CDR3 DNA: TGTGCCAGCAGTCCCCGGACGGCCTTCGAGACCCAGTACTTC
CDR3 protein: CASSPRTAFETQYF

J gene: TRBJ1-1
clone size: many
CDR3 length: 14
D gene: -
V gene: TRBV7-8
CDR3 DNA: TGTGCCAGCAGCTTGTCCGCCGGGAACACTGAAGCTTTCTTT
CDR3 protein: CASSLSAGNTEAFF

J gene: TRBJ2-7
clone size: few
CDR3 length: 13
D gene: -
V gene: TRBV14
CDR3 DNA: TGTGCCAGCAGCCAAGTCAGATCCTACGAGCAGTACTTC
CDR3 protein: CASSQVRSYEQYF

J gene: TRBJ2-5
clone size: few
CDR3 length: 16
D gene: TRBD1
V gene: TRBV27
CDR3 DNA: TGTGCCAGCAGTTTCTGGGACAGGGGGGGTATAGAGACCCAGTACTTC
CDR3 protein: CASSFWDRGGIETQYF

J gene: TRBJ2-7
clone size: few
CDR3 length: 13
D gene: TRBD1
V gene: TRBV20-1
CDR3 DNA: TGCAGTGCTCTAGGGGGCCGGCCCCACGAGCAGTACTTC
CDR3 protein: CSALGGRPHEQYF